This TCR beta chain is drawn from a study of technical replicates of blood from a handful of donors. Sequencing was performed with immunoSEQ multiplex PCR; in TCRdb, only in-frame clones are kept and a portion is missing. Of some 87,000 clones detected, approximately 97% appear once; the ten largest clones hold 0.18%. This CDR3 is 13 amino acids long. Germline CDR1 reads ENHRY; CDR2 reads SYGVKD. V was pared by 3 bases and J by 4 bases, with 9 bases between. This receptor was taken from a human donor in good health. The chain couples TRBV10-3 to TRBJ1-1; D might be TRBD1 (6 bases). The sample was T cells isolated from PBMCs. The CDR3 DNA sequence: TGTGCCATCAGTGAAAGAGGGGGCACTGAAGCTTTCTTT. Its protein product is CAISERGGTEAFF.